Listed here is a single TCR beta chain. What it recognizes is unknown. The data are from a study of T cell responses to AZD1222 COVID-19 vaccine. Study context: Combined were second doses at about 4 or about 12 weeks.

The repertoire was sequenced with immunoSEQ multiplex PCR; TCRdb's copy has only in-frame clones and lacks some. The repertoire holds around 180,000 clones, 88% seen once, with 0.49% in the top ten. General study points: Donor demographics were predominantly white British with a female majority; clonal diversity may be underestimated. Just six people given AZD1222 tested seropositive at baseline.

From germline, CDR1 is SGHTA and CDR2 FQGNSA. V was clipped by 1 base and J by 4 bases, with 5 bases between them. The CDR3 consists of 13 residues. This material consisted of peripheral blood, taken on day 0 of AZD1222 vaccination. This TCR came from an adult in good health. The chain has TRBV7-2 and TRBJ1-3; D call uncertain. The CDR3 sequence: CASSLGLGNTIYF. CDR3 sequence (DNA): TGTGCCAGCAGCTTAGGCCTCGGAAACACCATATATTTT.